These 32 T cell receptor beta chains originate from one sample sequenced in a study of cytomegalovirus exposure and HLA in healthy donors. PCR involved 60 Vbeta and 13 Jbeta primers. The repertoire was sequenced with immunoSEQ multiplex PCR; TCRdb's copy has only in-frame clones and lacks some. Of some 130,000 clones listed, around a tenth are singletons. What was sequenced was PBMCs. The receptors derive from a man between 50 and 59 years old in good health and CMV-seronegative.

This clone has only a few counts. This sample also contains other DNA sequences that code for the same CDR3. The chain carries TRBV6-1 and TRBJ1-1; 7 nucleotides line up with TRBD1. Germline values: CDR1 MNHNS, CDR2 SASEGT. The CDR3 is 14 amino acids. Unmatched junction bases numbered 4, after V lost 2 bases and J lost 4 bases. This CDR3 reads CASSERAGGTEAFF. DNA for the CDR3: TGTGCCAGCAGTGAACGGGCAGGGGGCACTGAAGCTTTCTTT.

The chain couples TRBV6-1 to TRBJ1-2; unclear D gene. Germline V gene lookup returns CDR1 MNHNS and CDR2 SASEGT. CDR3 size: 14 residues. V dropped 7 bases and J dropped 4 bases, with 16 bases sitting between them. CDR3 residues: CASTEWRFGYGYTF. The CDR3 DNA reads TGTGCCAGCACCGAGTGGAGGTTCGGCTATGGCTACACCTTC.

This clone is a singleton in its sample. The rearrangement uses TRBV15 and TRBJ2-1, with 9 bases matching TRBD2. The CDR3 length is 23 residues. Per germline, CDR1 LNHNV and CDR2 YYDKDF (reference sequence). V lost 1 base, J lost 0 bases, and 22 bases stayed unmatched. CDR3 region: CATSRGSPPLSGGLLSSYNEQFF. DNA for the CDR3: TGTGCCACCAGCAGAGGCTCCCCTCCCCTTAGCGGGGGCCTCCTTAGCTCCTACAATGAGCAGTTCTTC. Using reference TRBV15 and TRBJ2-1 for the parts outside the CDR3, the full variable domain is DAMVIQNPRYQVTQFGKPVTLSCSQTLNHNVMYWYQQKSSQAPKLLFHYYDKDFNNEADTPDNFQSRRPNTSFCFLDIRSPGLGDTAMYLCATSRGSPPLSGGLLSSYNEQFFGPGTRLTVL.

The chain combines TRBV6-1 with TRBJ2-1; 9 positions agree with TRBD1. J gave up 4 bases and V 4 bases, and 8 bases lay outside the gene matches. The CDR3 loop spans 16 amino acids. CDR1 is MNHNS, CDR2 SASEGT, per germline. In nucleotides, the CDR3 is TGTGCCAGCAGTGGAAACCCGGGACAGGGTTACAATGAGCAGTTCTTC. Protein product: CASSGNPGQGYNEQFF.

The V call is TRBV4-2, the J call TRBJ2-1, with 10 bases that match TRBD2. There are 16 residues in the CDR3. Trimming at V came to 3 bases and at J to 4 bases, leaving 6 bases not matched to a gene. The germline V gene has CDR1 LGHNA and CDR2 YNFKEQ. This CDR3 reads CASSHAGTSAYNEQFF. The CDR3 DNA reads TGTGCCAGCAGCCATGCCGGGACTAGCGCTTACAATGAGCAGTTCTTC.

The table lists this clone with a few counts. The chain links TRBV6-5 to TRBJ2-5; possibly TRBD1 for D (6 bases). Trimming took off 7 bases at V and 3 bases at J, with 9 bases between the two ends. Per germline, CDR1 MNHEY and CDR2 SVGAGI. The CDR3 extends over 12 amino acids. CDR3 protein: CASKDRKETQYF. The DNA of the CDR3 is TGTGCCAGCAAGGACAGAAAAGAGACCCAGTACTTC.

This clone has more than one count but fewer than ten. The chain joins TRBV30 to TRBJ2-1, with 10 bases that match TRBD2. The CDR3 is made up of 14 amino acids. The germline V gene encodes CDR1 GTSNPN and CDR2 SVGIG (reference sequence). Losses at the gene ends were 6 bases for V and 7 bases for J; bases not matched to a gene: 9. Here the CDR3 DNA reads TGTGCCTGCCTCGTGGGGACTAGCGTAAATGAGCAGTTCTTC. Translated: CACLVGTSVNEQFF.

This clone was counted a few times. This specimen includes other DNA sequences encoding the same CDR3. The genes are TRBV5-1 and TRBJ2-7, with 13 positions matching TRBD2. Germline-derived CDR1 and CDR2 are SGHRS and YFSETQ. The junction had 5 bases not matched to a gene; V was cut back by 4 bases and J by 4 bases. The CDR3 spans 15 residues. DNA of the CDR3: TGCGCCAGCAGCAGGACTAGCGGGGGACAATACGAGCAGTACTTC. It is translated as CASSRTSGGQYEQYF.

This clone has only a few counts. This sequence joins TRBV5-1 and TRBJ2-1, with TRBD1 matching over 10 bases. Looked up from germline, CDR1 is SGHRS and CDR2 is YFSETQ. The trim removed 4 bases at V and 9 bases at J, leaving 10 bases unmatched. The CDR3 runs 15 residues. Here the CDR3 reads CASSATGTGEPEQFF. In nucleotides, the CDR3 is TGCGCCAGCAGCGCAACCGGGACAGGGGAACCTGAGCAGTTCTTC.

The CDR3 bases are TGTGCCAGCTCTCCTATGCCCGACAGCTATAATTCACCCCTCCACTTT. It specifies CASSPMPDSYNSPLHF. This sequence joins TRBV18 and TRBJ1-6, with D possibly TRBD1 on 5 matching bases. This CDR3 is 16 amino acids long. Looked up from germline, CDR1 is KGHSH and CDR2 is LQKENI. Trimming took 6 bases from V and 3 from J, leaving 15 bases between them.

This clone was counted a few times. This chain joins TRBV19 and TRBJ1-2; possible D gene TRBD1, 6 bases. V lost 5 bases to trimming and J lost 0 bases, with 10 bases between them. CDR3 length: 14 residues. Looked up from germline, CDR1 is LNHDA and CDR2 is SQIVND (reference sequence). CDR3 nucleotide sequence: TGTGCCAGTAGTGGGTGGGACACTAACTATGGCTACACCTTC. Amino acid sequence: CASSGWDTNYGYTF.

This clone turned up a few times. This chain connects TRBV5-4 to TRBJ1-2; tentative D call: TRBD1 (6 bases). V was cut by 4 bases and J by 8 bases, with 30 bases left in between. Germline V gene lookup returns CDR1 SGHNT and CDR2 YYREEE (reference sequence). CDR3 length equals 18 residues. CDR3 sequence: CASSERPGGRAGPQGYTF. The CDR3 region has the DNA TGTGCCAGCAGCGAACGCCCGGGGGGCCGAGCTGGGCCCCAGGGCTACACCTTC.

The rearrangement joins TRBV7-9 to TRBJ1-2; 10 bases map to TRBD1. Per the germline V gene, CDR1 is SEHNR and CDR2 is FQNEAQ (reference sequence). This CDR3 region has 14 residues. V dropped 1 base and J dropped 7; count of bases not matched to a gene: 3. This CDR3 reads CASSLGQGAPGYTF. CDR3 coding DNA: TGTGCCAGCAGCTTAGGACAGGGGGCGCCTGGCTACACCTTC. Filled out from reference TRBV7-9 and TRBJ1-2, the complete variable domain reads DTGVSQNPRHKITKRGQNVTFRCDPISEHNRLYWYRQTLGQGPEFLTYFQNEAQLEKSRLLSDRFSAERPKGSFSTLEIQRTEQGDSAMYLCASSLGQGAPGYTFGSGTRLTVV.

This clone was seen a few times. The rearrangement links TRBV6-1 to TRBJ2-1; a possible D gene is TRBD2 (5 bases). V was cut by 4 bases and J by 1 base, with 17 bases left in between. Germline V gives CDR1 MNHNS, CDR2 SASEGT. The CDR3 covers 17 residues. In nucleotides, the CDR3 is TGTGCCAGCAGTGTTCCTCCCTTGAGGGCATCCTACAATGAGCAGTTCTTC. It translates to CASSVPPLRASYNEQFF.

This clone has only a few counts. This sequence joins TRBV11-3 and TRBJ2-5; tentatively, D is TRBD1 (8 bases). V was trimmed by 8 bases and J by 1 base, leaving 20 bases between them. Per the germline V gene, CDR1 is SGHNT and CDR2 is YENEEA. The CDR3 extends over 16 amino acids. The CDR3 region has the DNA TGTGCCAGCTCTGACAGGGGAGGGCGAACCCAAGAGACCCAGTACTTC. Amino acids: CASSDRGGRTQETQYF. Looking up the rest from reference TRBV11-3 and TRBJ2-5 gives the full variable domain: EAGVVQSPRYKIIEKKQPVAFWCNPISGHNTLYWYLQNLGQGPELLIRYENEEAVDDSQLPKDRFSAERLKGVDSTLKIQPAELGDSAVYLCASSDRGGRTQETQYFGPGTRLLVL.

For the CDR3, the DNA is TGCGCCAGCAGCTTGGGGCTAGCGGGAACCTCCTACGAGCAGTACTTC. Amino acids: CASSLGLAGTSYEQYF. The genes are TRBV5-1 and TRBJ2-7; the match to TRBD2 covers 9 bases. The CDR3 sequence is 16 residues long. Trimming cost V 0 bases and J 0 bases; bases outside gene matches: 4. Germline V gives CDR1 SGHRS, CDR2 YFSETQ.

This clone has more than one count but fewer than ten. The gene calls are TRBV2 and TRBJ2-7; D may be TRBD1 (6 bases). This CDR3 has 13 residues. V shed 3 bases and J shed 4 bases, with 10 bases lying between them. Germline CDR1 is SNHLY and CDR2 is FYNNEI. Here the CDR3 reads CASSDVRGYEQYF. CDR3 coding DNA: TGTGCCAGCAGTGACGTCAGGGGTTACGAGCAGTACTTC.

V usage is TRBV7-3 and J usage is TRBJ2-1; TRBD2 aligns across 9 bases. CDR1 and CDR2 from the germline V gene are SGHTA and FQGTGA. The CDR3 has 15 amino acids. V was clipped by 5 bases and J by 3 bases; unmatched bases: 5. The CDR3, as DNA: TGTGCCAGCAGCCAAACTAGCGGGTTCTACAATGAGCAGTTCTTC. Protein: CASSQTSGFYNEQFF. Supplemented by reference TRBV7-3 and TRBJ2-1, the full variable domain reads GAGVSQTPSNKVTEKGKYVELRCDPISGHTALYWYRQSLGQGPEFLIYFQGTGAADDSGLPNDRFFAVRPEGSVSTLKIQRTERGDSAVYLCASSQTSGFYNEQFFGPGTRLTVL.

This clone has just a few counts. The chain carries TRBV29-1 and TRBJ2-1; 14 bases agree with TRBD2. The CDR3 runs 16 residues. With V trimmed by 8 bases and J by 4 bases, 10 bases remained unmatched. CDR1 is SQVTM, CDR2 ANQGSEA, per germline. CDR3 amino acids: CSSSGTSGRIYNEQFF. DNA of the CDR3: TGCAGCTCTAGCGGGACTAGCGGGAGAATTTACAATGAGCAGTTCTTC.

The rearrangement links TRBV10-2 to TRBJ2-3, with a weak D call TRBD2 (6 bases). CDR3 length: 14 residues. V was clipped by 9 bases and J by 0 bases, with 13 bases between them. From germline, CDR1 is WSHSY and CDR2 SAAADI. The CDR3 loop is CARGRSGSTDTQYF. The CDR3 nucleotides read TGCGCCAGGGGGAGGAGCGGTAGCACAGATACGCAGTATTTT.

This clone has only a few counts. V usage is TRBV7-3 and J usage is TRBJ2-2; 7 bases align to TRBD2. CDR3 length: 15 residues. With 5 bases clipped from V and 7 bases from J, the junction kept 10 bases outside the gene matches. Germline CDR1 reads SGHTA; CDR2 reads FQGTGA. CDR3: CASSQTHGTNGELFF. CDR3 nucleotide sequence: TGTGCCAGCAGCCAAACCCACGGGACTAACGGGGAGCTGTTTTTT.

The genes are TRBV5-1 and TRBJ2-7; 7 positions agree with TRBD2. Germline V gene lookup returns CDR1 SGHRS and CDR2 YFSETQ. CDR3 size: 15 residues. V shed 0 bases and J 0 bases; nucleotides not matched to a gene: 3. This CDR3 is CASSLARGSSYEQYF. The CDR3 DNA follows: TGCGCCAGCAGCTTGGCGCGGGGGAGCTCCTACGAGCAGTACTTC.

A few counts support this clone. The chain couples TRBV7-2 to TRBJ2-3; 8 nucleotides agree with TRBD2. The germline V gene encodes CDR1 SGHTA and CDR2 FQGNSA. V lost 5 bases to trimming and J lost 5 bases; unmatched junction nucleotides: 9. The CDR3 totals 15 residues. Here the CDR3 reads CASSPGGAREDTQYF. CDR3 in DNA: TGTGCCAGCAGCCCCGGGGGGGCTAGAGAAGATACGCAGTATTTT.

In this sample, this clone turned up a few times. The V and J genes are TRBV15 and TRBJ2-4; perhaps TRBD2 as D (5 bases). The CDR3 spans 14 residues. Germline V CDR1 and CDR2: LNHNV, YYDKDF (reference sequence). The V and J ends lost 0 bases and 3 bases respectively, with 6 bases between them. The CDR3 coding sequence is TGTGCCACCAGCAGAGATCGGGGCAAAAACATTCAGTACTTC. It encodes CATSRDRGKNIQYF.

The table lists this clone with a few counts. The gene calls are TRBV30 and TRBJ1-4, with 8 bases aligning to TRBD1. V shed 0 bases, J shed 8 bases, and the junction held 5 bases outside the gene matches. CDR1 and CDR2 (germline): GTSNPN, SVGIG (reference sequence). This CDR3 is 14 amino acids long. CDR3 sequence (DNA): TGTGCCTGGAGTGTACAGGGGGTTCGGGAAAAACTGTTTTTT. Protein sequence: CAWSVQGVREKLFF.

In nucleotides, the CDR3 is TGTGCCAGCAGCCGGATCAGGGGCCCGGCCGGAAACACCATATATTTT. Amino acid sequence: CASSRIRGPAGNTIYF. The chain has TRBV7-9 and TRBJ1-3; possibly TRBD1 for D (6 bases). V was clipped by 5 bases and J by 4 bases, with 18 bases between them. In germline, CDR1 is SEHNR, CDR2 FQNEAQ (reference sequence). This CDR3 spans 16 amino acids. The variable domain in full, completed from reference TRBV7-9 and TRBJ1-3, reads DTGVSQNPRHKITKRGQNVTFRCDPISEHNRLYWYRQTLGQGPEFLTYFQNEAQLEKSRLLSDRFSAERPKGSFSTLEIQRTEQGDSAMYLCASSRIRGPAGNTIYFGEGSWLTVV.

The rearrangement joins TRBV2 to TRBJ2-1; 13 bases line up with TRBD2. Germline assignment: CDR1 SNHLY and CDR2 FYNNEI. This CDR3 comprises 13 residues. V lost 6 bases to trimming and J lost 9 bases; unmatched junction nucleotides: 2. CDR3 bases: TGTGCCAGCAGGGGGACTAGCGGGGCTGAGCAGTTCTTC. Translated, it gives CASRGTSGAEQFF. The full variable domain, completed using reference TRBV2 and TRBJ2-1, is EPEVTQTPSHQVTQMGQEVILRCVPISNHLYFYWYRQILGQKVEFLVSFYNNEISEKSEIFDDQFSVERPDGSNFTLKIRSTKLEDSAMYFCASRGTSGAEQFFGPGTRLTVL.

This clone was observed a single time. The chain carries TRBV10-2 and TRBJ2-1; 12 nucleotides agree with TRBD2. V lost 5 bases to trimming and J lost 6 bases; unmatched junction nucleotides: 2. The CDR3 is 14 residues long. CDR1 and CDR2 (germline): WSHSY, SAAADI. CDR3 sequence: CASSTSGGSNEQFF. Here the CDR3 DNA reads TGCGCCAGCAGTACTAGCGGGGGGAGCAATGAGCAGTTCTTC.

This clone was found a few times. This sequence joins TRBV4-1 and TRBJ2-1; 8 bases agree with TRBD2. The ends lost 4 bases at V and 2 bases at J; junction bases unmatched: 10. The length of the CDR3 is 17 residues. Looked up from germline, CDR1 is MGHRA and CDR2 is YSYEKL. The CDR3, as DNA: TGCGCCAGCAGCCTGGGGGGTAGCGGGGCGACCTACAATGAGCAGTTCTTC. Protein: CASSLGGSGATYNEQFF.

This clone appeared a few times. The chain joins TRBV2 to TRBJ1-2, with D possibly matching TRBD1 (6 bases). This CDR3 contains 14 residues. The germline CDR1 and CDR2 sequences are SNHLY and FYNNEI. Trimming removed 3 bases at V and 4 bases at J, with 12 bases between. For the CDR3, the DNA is TGTGCCAGCAGTGATACAGGGTCGGTCTATGGCTACACCTTC. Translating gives CASSDTGSVYGYTF.

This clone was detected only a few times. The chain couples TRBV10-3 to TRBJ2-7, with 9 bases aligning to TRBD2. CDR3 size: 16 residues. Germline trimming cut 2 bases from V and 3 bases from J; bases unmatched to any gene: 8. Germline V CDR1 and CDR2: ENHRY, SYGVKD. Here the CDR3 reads CAISEGRASGNYEQYF. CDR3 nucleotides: TGTGCCATCAGTGAGGGAAGGGCTAGCGGGAACTACGAGCAGTACTTC.

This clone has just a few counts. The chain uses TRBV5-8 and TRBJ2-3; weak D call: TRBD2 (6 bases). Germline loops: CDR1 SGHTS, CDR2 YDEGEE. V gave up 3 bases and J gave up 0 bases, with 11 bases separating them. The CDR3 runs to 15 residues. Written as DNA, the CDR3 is TGTGCCAGCAGCTCCTCCGGGACTAGCACAGATACGCAGTATTTT. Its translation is CASSSSGTSTDTQYF.